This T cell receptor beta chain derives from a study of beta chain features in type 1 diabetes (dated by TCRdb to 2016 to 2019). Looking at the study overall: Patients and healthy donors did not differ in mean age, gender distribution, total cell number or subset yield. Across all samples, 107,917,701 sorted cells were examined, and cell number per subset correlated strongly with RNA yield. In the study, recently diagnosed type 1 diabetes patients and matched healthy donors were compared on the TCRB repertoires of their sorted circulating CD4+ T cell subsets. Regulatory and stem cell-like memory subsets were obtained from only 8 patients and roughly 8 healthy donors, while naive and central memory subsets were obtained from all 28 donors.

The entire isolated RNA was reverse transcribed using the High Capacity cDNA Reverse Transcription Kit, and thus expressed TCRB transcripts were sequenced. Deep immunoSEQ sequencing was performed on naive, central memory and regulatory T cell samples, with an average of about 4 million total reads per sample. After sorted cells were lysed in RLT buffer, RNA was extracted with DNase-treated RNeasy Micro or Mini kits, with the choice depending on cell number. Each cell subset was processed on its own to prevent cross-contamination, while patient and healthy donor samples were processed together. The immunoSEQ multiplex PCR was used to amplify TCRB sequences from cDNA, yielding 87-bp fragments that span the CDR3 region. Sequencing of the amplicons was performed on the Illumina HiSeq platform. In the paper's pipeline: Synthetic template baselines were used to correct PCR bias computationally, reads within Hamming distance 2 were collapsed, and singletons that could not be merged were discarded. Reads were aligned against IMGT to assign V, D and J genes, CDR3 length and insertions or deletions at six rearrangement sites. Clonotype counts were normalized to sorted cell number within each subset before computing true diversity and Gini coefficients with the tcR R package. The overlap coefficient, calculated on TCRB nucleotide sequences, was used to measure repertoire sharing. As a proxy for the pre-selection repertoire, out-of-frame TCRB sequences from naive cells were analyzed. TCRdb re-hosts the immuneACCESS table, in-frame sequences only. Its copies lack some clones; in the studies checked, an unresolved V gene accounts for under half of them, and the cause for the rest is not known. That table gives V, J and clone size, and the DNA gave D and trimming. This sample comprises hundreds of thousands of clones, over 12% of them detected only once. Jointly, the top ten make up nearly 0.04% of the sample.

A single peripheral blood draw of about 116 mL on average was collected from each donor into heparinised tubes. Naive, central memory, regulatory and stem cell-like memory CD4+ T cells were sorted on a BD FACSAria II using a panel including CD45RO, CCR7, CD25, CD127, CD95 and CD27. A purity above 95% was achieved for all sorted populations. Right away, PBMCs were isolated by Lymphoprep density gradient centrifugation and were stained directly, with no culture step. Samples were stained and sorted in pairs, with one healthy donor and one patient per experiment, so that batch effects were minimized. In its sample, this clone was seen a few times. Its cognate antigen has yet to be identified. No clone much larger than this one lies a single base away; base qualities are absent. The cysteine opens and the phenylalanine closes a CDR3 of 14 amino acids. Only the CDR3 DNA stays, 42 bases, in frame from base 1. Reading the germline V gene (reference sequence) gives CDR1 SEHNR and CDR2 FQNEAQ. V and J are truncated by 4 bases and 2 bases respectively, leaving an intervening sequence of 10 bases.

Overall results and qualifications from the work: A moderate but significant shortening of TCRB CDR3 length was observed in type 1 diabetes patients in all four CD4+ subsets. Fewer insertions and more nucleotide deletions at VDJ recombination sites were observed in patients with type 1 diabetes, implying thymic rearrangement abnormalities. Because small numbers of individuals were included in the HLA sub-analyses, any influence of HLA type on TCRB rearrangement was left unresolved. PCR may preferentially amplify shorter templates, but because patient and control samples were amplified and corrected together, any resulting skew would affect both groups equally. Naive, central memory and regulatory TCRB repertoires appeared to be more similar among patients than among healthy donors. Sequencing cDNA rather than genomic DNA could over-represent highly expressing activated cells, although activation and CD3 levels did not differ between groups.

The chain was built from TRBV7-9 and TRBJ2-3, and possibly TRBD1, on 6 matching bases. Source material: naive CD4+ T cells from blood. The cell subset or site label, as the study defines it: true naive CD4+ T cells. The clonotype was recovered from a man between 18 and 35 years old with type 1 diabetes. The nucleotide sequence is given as TGTGCCAGCAGCTCGACAGGTCTCACAGATACGCAGTATTTT. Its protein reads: CASSSTGLTDTQYF.